This TCR beta chain was retrieved from a study of shared clonotypes between healthy human individuals. About the research overall: CD4 naive and memory got three plates each, CD8 naive two, CD8 memory one.

Researchers ran the assay at a deep level. Sequenced by immunoSEQ multiplex PCR; TCRdb stores in-frame clones only, minus some. The table records around 750,000 clones, less than 85% of them present only once. This clone showed up just once. Germline V CDR1 and CDR2: SGHDT, YYEEEE. The CDR3 runs to 15 residues. Between the trimmed V and J ends, which lost 1 base and 3 bases, there was a span of 13 bases. The receptor was isolated from a woman younger than 45 in good health. The sequencing input was memory CD4+ T cells sorted from blood. Subset meaning: CD45RA-negative fraction. J is TRBJ1-1 and V is TRBV5-6; D is perhaps TRBD1 (6 bases). The CDR3 bases are TGTGCCAGCAGCTTGACAGGGAGGCCCGACACTGAAGCTTTCTTT. It translates to CASSLTGRPDTEAFF.